Given below is one T cell receptor beta chain in context. This clonotype was seen only a few times. Its antigen remains undetermined. Base qualities were left out, and no much larger clone turns up one base away. TCRdb shows the sequencer as Illumina HiSeq 1500. The public reads were reanalyzed by TCRdb: fastp trimming at Q25, MiXCR alignment, in-frame beta chains only. Duplicate CDR3 protein sequences are folded into a single record with the most common DNA and genes. In all, the sample holds 900,000 to 950,000 distinct CDR3 sequences, and approximately 32% of those were seen once. The ten largest clonotypes hold 10% to 15% of the sample. The sample is drawn from a study of T cell repertoires in cytomegalovirus infection (dated by TCRdb to between 2018 and 2021). About the investigation overall: Alongside well-studied HLA-B-restricted epitopes, the peptide stimulations were aimed at recently identified HLA-C-restricted CMV epitopes, whose presentation resists viral immunomodulation. Donor HLA type was relevant to the analysis, because carriage of CMV infection together with the matching HLA type was indicated by public TCR beta signatures.

The sample's treatment or condition label is to be understood as: in vitro stimulation with specific CMV peptide epitopes to enrich CMV-specific T cells. Overall results and qualifications from the work: In both this cohort and an independent roughly 400-donor cohort, the cumulative frequency of public TCR beta family members distinguished carriers of CMV infection plus the relevant HLA type. In the ex vivo response, HLA-C-restricted CMV-specific TCR beta clonotypes were dominant, and in two of eight donors the single most frequent clonotype came from this HLA-C-restricted group.

CDR1 and CDR2 (SGHAT, FQNNGV) derive from the germline V gene. Trimming takes 9 bases from V and 0 bases from J, and the germline ends sit 9 bases apart. The CDR3 starts with the cysteine, ends with the valine, and has 12 residues. The read is trimmed to its CDR3 DNA, 36 bases read in frame from base 1. The TCR was taken from a human donor in good health (CMV status not recorded). Some clones in this sample may be carry-over from other donors' samples. This receptor chain uses TRBV11-2 and TRBJ2-7; the D gene cannot be named for sure. The sample was cultured CD8+ T cells from PBMCs, taken from culture after CMV antigen stimulation. The nucleotides are TGTGCCAGTAGAGAGAACTCCTACGAGCAGTACGTC. The translation is CASRENSYEQYV.